This T cell receptor beta chain was retrieved from a study of control samples from healthy donors and cancer patients. Some clones are missing from TCRdb's copy, which holds only in-frame ones; the method was immunoSEQ multiplex PCR. The sample gives roughly 150,000 clones, 80% to 95% of which show up once; roughly 6.2% is in the top ten. The CDR3 is made up of 11 amino acids. CDR1 and CDR2 from the germline V gene are LNHDA and SQIVND (reference sequence). V lost 3 bases, J lost 15 bases, and 12 bases lay in between. The chain carries TRBV19 and TRBJ2-1; TRBD2 might be the D (6 bases). Sequenced: blood. This TCR was recovered from a man younger than 35 in good health. DNA of the CDR3: TGTGCCAGTAGTATGGGGCGGGGTTTGTTCTTC. Amino acid sequence: CASSMGRGLFF.